Each of the 5 T cell receptor beta chains below was sequenced from the same sample in a study of blood T cell repertoires in COVID-19. The assay was immunoSEQ multiplex PCR, and TCRdb's table has in-frame clones only and misses some. The sample has about 460,000 clones; 75% to 90% are singletons. Sequences were obtained from PBMCs or T cells enriched from blood (not recorded which). These receptors were obtained from a woman aged 60-75 years who had recovered from COVID-19.

The genes are TRBV14 and TRBJ2-3, with TRBD2 identical over 15 bases. CDR1 and CDR2 (germline): SGHDN, FVKESK. This CDR3 region has 17 residues. V shed 5 bases and J 2 bases; nucleotides not matched to a gene: 5. The CDR3 DNA sequence: TGTGCCAGCAGCATACGGACTAGCGGGGGGGCCACAGATACGCAGTATTTT. Translation: CASSIRTSGGATDTQYF.

The chain combines TRBV6-1 with TRBJ1-3; 7 positions match TRBD1. J lost 0 bases, V lost 0 bases, and 2 bases had no gene match. This CDR3 comprises 16 residues. The germline gives CDR1 MNHNS, CDR2 SASEGT. CDR3 sequence (DNA): TGTGCCAGCAGTGAAGCCCACAGGGGCTCTGGAAACACCATATATTTT. This translates into CASSEAHRGSGNTIYF.

This sequence joins TRBV10-3 and TRBJ2-7; D might be TRBD1 (5 bases). The CDR3 has 10 amino acids. CDR1 and CDR2 (germline): ENHRY, SYGVKD. With 8 bases removed from V and 7 bases from J, the gap between germline ends came to 9 bases. CDR3 nucleotides: TGTGCCATCGGGGCCCCGGAGCAGTACTTC. Translation: CAIGAPEQYF.

The chain joins TRBV11-3 to TRBJ1-2, with 7 bases fitting TRBD1. Germline V CDR1 and CDR2: SGHNT, YENEEA. The CDR3 sequence is 16 residues long. Trimming took 0 bases from V and 4 from J; bases not matched to a gene: 8. CDR3 coding DNA: TGTGCCAGCAGCTTAGAAGGGTCAGGGGGTAGCTATGGCTACACCTTC. It yields the protein CASSLEGSGGSYGYTF.

This clone was observed once. This CDR3 is also generated by other DNA sequences in the sample. V gene TRBV6-5 combines with J gene TRBJ1-2, with 8 bases fitting TRBD1. J lost 5 bases, V lost 2 bases, and 4 bases had no gene match. This CDR3 is built from 14 residues. Germline-derived CDR1 and CDR2 are MNHEY and SVGAGI. The DNA of the CDR3 is TGTGCCAGCAGTTACGCCGACAGGGGATATGGCTACACCTTC. Translating gives CASSYADRGYGYTF.